The 28 T cell receptor beta chains in this list originate from one sample, sequenced in a study of CD8+ T cells in alopecia areata. Treatment described: oral pan-JAK inhibitor, 5-10 mg twice daily. Following extraction, RNA underwent reverse transcription to cDNA, which served as the sequencing template. Sequencing used immunoSEQ multiplex PCR; TCRdb keeps in-frame clones, though not all of them. The table has 75,000 to 100,000 clones, 70% to 85% seen once; the top ten hold around 15%. The sample consisted of CD8+ T cells sorted from blood, taken at week 44, from a patient treated with tofacitinib. The source is a human donor with alopecia areata.

The chain employs TRBV29-1 and TRBJ2-3; D possibly corresponds to TRBD2 (5 bases). The CDR3 has 14 residues. With 4 bases removed from V and 4 bases from J, the gap between germline ends came to 15 bases. Germline CDR1 reads SQVTM; CDR2 reads ANQGSEA. The CDR3 region has the DNA TGCAGCGTTGTCGGTGTAGAACTAGCAGATACGCAGTATTTT. The encoded protein is CSVVGVELADTQYF.

The rearrangement joins TRBV27 to TRBJ1-5; TRBD1 matches at 10 bases. CDR1 is MNHEY and CDR2 is SMNVEV in the germline V gene (reference sequence). The length of the CDR3 is 19 residues. Trimming took 5 bases from V and 2 from J; bases not matched to a gene: 15. The CDR3 DNA reads as TGTGCCAGCAGTCCCAGACCCGACAGGGGGCTCGGCCGCAATCAGCCCCAGCATTTT. This encodes CASSPRPDRGLGRNQPQHF.

The chain employs TRBV7-9 and TRBJ1-2, with 9 bases that match TRBD1. The CDR3 sequence is 18 residues long. CDR1 is SEHNR, CDR2 FQNEAQ, per germline (reference sequence). Trimming cost V 7 bases and J 0 bases; bases outside gene matches: 15. The CDR3: CASTEIPGQGSANYGYTF. CDR3 DNA: TGTGCCAGCACCGAAATCCCGGGACAGGGATCAGCTAACTATGGCTACACCTTC.

In regard to this clone: Sequence at one end of the junction differs from germline and may be a read error. The V and J genes are TRBV15 and TRBJ1-1; a possible D gene is TRBD1 (5 bases). Germline CDR1 LNHNV, CDR2 YYDKDF (reference sequence). The CDR3 loop spans 16 amino acids. The CDR3 sequence: CATSRGALGLNTEAFF. Here the CDR3 DNA reads TGTGCCACCAGTAGAGGGGCCCTGGGGTTGAACACTGAAGCTTTCTTT.

For this clone: The same CDR3 is also encoded by other DNA sequences in this sample. The chain employs TRBV30 and TRBJ1-1; D ambiguous. Germline V CDR1 and CDR2: GTSNPN, SVGIG (reference sequence). This CDR3 contains 13 residues. The germline V and J ends were trimmed by 0 bases and 1 base, with 6 bases remaining between them. CDR3 amino acids: CAWSVGRNTEAFF. The DNA of the CDR3 is TGTGCCTGGAGTGTTGGGAGGAACACTGAAGCTTTCTTT. The whole variable domain, filled in from reference TRBV30 and TRBJ1-1, reads SQTIHQWPATLVQPVGSPLSLECTVEGTSNPNLYWYRQAAGRGLQLLFYSVGIGQISSEVPQNLSASRPQDRQFILSSKKLLLSDSGFYLCAWSVGRNTEAFFGQGTRLTVV.

V is TRBV15 and J is TRBJ1-2, with D possibly being TRBD1 (5 bases). This CDR3 has 15 amino acids. V was cut by 0 bases and J by 8 bases, with 16 bases left in between. Germline CDR1 LNHNV, CDR2 YYDKDF (reference sequence). CDR3 in DNA: TGTGCCACCAGCAGAGATGCTAACTCTCAGGGAGGCTACACCTTC. Translated: CATSRDANSQGGYTF.

This clone has more than one count but fewer than ten. V is TRBV10-3 and J is TRBJ2-2, with D unclear. The CDR3 covers 13 residues. V lost 10 bases, J lost 1 base, and 10 bases lay in between. Germline CDR1 ENHRY, CDR2 SYGVKD. CDR3 amino acids: CATDDENTGELFF. CDR3 nucleotide sequence: TGTGCCACCGATGACGAGAACACCGGGGAGCTGTTTTTT.

CDR3 region: CASSYGRRGNNEQFF. The CDR3 bases are TGTGCCAGCAGTTACGGGCGGCGGGGGAACAATGAGCAGTTCTTC. The chain joins TRBV6-5 to TRBJ2-1; 7 bases are shared with TRBD2. The CDR3 covers 15 residues. Losses at the gene ends were 2 bases for V and 5 bases for J; bases not matched to a gene: 6. Germline V gene data show CDR1 as MNHEY and CDR2 as SVGAGI.

The chain uses TRBV9 and TRBJ2-7; D not resolved. Trimming stripped 0 bases from V and 2 bases from J, with 12 bases between. This CDR3 region has 15 residues. Germline CDR1 is SGDLS and CDR2 is YYNGEE. The CDR3 DNA is TGTGCCAGCAGCGTAGACGACCCGACTCCCTACGAGCAGTACTTC. It encodes CASSVDDPTPYEQYF.

The J gene is TRBJ2-3, the V gene TRBV9; no clear D gene. The CDR3 runs 15 residues. Trimming cost V 0 bases and J 3 bases, with 11 bases left between them. Germline V gives CDR1 SGDLS, CDR2 YYNGEE. The CDR3 nucleotides read TGTGCCAGCAGCGTAGCCGCCAGCACGACAGATACGCAGTATTTT. Translated, it gives CASSVAASTTDTQYF. The full variable domain, in which reference TRBV9 and TRBJ2-3 provide the parts outside the CDR3, is DSGVTQTPKHLITATGQRVTLRCSPRSGDLSVYWYQQSLDQGLQFLIQYYNGEERAKGNILERFSAQQFPDLHSELNLSSLELGDSALYFCASSVAASTTDTQYFGPGTRLTVL.

The V and J genes are TRBV25-1 and TRBJ2-7; D possibly corresponds to TRBD1 (5 bases). The length of the CDR3 is 13 residues. Germline lookup yields CDR1 MGHDK and CDR2 SYGVNS. Between the trimmed V and J ends, which lost 4 bases and 3 bases, there was a span of 10 bases. CDR3 in amino acids: CASSATGHYEQYF. The CDR3 nucleotides read TGTGCCAGCAGTGCTACAGGACACTACGAGCAGTACTTC.

This rearrangement joins TRBV4-3 to TRBJ1-1; D unclear. The CDR3 consists of 14 residues. Between the trimmed V and J ends, which lost 0 bases and 4 bases, there was a span of 9 bases. Germline CDR1 is LGHNA and CDR2 is YSLEER. Here the CDR3 DNA reads TGCGCCAGCAGCCAAGATCGGGTGGCCACTGAAGCTTTCTTT. Its protein product is CASSQDRVATEAFF.

This clone was picked up a small number of times. The V gene is TRBV30, the J gene TRBJ2-3; 11 nucleotides align to TRBD2. The CDR3 spans 15 residues. Germline V lookup: CDR1 GTSNPN, CDR2 SVGIG (reference sequence). V shed 0 bases, J shed 3 bases, and the junction held 2 bases outside the gene matches. CDR3 coding DNA: TGTGCCTGGAGTGTTAGCGGGGGGGCAACAGATACGCAGTATTTT. Translation: CAWSVSGGATDTQYF.

This chain links TRBV7-8 with TRBJ2-5; the D gene is possibly TRBD2 (7 bases). The germline V and J ends were trimmed by 2 bases and 2 bases, with 12 bases remaining between them. The CDR3 sequence is 15 residues long. Germline values: CDR1 SGHVS, CDR2 FQNEAQ. The CDR3 bases are TGTGCCAGCAGCTTAATCGGGGGGCCTCAAGAGACCCAGTACTTC. Protein sequence: CASSLIGGPQETQYF.

The V gene is TRBV11-2, the J gene TRBJ2-3; TRBD1 might be the D (5 bases). From germline, CDR1 is SGHAT and CDR2 FQNNGV. Between the trimmed V and J ends, which lost 0 bases and 2 bases, there was a span of 6 bases. There are 14 residues in the CDR3. In DNA, the CDR3 is TGTGCCAGCAGCTTAGACAGGGTCACAGATACGCAGTATTTT. This gives the protein CASSLDRVTDTQYF.

This clone showed up just a few times. The rearrangement uses TRBV19 and TRBJ2-3; D is uncertain. This CDR3 contains 15 residues. Germline V gene lookup returns CDR1 LNHDA and CDR2 SQIVND (reference sequence). V was clipped by 1 base and J by 1 base, with 9 bases between them. DNA for the CDR3: TGTGCCAGTAGTATAGGGCTGATCGGCACAGATACGCAGTATTTT. This sequence encodes CASSIGLIGTDTQYF. Combining the CDR3 with reference TRBV19 and TRBJ2-3 gives the whole variable domain DGGITQSPKYLFRKEGQNVTLSCEQNLNHDAMYWYRQDPGQGLRLIYYSQIVNDFQKGDIAEGYSVSREKKESFPLTVTSAQKNPTAFYLCASSIGLIGTDTQYFGPGTRLTVL.

This clone has a handful of counts. This chain connects TRBV4-3 to TRBJ1-1; D remains ambiguous. The CDR3 spans 15 residues. In germline, CDR1 is LGHNA, CDR2 YSLEER. The V and J ends lost 0 bases and 8 bases respectively, with 16 bases between them. The CDR3 is CASSQDRVAGGEAFF. DNA for the CDR3: TGCGCCAGCAGCCAAGATAGGGTGGCGGGCGGGGAAGCTTTCTTT.

CDR3 residues: CASSPRQGTRRETQYF. Written as DNA, the CDR3 is TGTGCCAGCAGCCCCCGACAGGGAACCAGGCGAGAGACCCAGTACTTC. The chain joins TRBV7-2 to TRBJ2-5; TRBD1 matches 7 bases. This CDR3 has 16 residues. Germline V gene lookup returns CDR1 SGHTA and CDR2 FQGNSA. Trimming took 5 bases from V and 4 from J; bases not matched to a gene: 13.

CDR3 protein: CASSPPSGGVSYNEQFF. Written as DNA, the CDR3 is TGTGCCAGCAGTCCACCTAGCGGGGGGGTTTCGTACAATGAGCAGTTCTTC. This rearrangement joins TRBV2 to TRBJ2-1; 12 positions agree with TRBD2. This CDR3 is built from 17 residues. The trim removed 5 bases at V and 4 bases at J, leaving 9 bases unmatched. Germline V lookup: CDR1 SNHLY, CDR2 FYNNEI.

This chain links TRBV19 with TRBJ2-7, with a weak D call TRBD2 (7 bases). This CDR3 has 15 amino acids. The germline V gene encodes CDR1 LNHDA and CDR2 SQIVND (reference sequence). Trimming pared 5 bases from V and 6 bases from J, leaving 20 bases between. CDR3 nucleotide sequence: TGTGCCAGTAGTCGCAGCGGCGGGGGCGGAGGCGAGCAGTACTTC. It translates to CASSRSGGGGGEQYF.

The chain carries TRBV2 and TRBJ2-3, with 7 bases lining up with TRBD1. The germline V gene encodes CDR1 SNHLY and CDR2 FYNNEI. After removal of 4 bases from V and 3 bases from J, the junction contained 7 bases not matched to a gene. This CDR3 has 15 amino acids. Here the CDR3 DNA reads TGTGCCAGCAGTGGAGGGGGCGCGGTGACAGATACGCAGTATTTT. Its translation: CASSGGGAVTDTQYF.

J is TRBJ1-1 and V is TRBV4-3, with 8 positions matching TRBD1. The CDR3 spans 15 residues. The J segment lost 3 bases and the V segment lost 4 bases, leaving 7 bases of the junction unmatched. In germline, CDR1 is LGHNA, CDR2 YSLEER. The CDR3 loop reads CASSRISDRDTEAFF. The CDR3 DNA reads as TGCGCCAGCAGCCGGATCTCGGACAGGGACACTGAAGCTTTCTTT.

The rearrangement joins TRBV19 to TRBJ1-5; TRBD1 matches at 10 bases. This CDR3 is built from 15 residues. The germline CDR1 and CDR2 sequences are LNHDA and SQIVND (reference sequence). The J segment lost 5 bases and the V segment lost 5 bases, leaving 6 bases of the junction unmatched. The DNA for the CDR3 is TGTGCCAGTAGTTGGGCGGACAGGGGGGATCAGCCCCAGCATTTT. Residues: CASSWADRGDQPQHF.

This chain connects TRBV6-6 to TRBJ2-1; 10 nucleotides agree with TRBD2. The V segment lost 3 bases and the J segment 6 bases; nucleotides outside the gene matches: 5. The CDR3 is 15 amino acids. CDR1 MNHNY and CDR2 SVGAGI come from the germline V gene (reference sequence). The CDR3 loop reads CASSYSGGPFNEQFF. Written as DNA, the CDR3 is TGTGCCAGCAGTTATAGCGGGGGGCCGTTCAATGAGCAGTTCTTC.

The V call is TRBV5-4, the J call TRBJ1-1, with D hard to call. Germline lookup yields CDR1 SGHNT and CDR2 YYREEE (reference sequence). Trimming cost V 1 base and J 5 bases, with 9 bases left between them. This CDR3 region has 13 residues. Here the CDR3 reads CASSLSGGTEAFF. CDR3 DNA sequence: TGTGCCAGCAGCTTGTCTGGCGGGACTGAAGCTTTCTTT. The variable domain in full, with the rest retrieved from reference TRBV5-4 and TRBJ1-1, is ETGVTQSPTHLIKTRGQQVTLRCSSQSGHNTVSWYQQALGQGPQFIFQYYREEENGRGNFPPRFSGLQFPNYSSELNVNALELDDSALYLCASSLSGGTEAFFGQGTRLTVV.

V and J are TRBV4-3 and TRBJ2-7; possible D gene TRBD1, 6 bases. Germline assignment: CDR1 LGHNA and CDR2 YSLEER. The CDR3 has 15 amino acids. With 4 bases removed from V and 0 bases from J, the gap between germline ends came to 13 bases. This chain's CDR3 is CASSRDKGVSYEQYF. DNA of the CDR3: TGCGCCAGCAGCCGAGACAAGGGGGTCTCCTACGAGCAGTACTTC.

The rearrangement joins TRBV19 to TRBJ2-2; 14 nucleotides match TRBD2. The CDR3 has 20 amino acids. Germline values: CDR1 LNHDA, CDR2 SQIVND (reference sequence). The junction had 9 bases not matched to a gene; V was cut back by 3 bases and J by 0 bases. The CDR3 DNA reads as TGTGCCAGTAGTATGAGACTAGCGGGGGGGCCGGTCACGAACACCGGGGAGCTGTTTTTT. This sequence encodes CASSMRLAGGPVTNTGELFF.

This chain uses TRBV14 with TRBJ1-2, with D possibly being TRBD1 (5 bases). Trimming took off 1 base at V and 0 bases at J, with 12 bases between the two ends. The CDR3 has 16 residues. Germline V gene sequence: CDR1 SGHDN, CDR2 FVKESK. The CDR3 sequence is CASSQGTGNSNYGYTF. The CDR3 nucleotides are TGTGCCAGCAGCCAAGGTACAGGAAATTCTAACTATGGCTACACCTTC.